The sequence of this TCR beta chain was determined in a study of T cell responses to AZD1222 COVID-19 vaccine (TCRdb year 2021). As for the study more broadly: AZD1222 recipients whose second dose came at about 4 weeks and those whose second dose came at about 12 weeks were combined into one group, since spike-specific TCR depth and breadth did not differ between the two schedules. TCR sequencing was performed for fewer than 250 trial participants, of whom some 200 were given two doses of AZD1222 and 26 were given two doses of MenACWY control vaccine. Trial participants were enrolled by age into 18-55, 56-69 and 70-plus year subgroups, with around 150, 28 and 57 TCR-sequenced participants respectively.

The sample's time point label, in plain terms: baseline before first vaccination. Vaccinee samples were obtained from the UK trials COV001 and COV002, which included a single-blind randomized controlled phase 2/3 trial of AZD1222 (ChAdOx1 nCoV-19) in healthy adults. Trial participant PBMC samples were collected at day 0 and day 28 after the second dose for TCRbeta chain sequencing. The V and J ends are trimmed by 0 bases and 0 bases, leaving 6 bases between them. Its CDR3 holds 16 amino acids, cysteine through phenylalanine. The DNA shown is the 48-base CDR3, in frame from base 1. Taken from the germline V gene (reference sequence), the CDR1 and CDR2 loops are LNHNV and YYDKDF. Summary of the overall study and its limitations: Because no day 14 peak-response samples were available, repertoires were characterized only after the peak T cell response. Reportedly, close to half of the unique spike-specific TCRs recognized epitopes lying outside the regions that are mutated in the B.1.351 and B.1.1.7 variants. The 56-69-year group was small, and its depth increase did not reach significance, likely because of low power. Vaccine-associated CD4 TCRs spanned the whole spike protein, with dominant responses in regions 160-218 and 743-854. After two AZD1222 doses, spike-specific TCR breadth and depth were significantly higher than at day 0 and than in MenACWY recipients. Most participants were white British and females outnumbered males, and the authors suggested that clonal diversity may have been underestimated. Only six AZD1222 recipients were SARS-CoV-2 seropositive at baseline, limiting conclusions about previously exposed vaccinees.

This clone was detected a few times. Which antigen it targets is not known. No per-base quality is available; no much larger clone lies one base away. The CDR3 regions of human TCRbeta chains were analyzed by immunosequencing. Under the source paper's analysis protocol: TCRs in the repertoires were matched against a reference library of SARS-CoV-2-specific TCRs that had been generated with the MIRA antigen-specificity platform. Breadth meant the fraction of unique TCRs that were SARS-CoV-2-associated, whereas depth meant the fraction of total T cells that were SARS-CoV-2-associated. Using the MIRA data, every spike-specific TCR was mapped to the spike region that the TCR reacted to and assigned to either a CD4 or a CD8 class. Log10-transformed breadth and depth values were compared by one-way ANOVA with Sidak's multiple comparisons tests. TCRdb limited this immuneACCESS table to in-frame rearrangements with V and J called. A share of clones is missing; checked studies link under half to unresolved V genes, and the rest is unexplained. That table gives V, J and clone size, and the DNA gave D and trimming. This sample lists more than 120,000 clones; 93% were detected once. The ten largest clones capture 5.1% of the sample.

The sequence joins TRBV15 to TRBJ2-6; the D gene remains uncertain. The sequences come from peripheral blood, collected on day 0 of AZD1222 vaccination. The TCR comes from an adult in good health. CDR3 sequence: CATSRDSGSGANVLTF. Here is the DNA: TGTGCCACCAGCAGAGATTCGGGCTCTGGGGCCAACGTCCTGACTTTC. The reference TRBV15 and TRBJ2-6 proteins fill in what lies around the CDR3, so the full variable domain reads DAMVIQNPRYQVTQFGKPVTLSCSQTLNHNVMYWYQQKSSQAPKLLFHYYDKDFNNEADTPDNFQSRRPNTSFCFLDIRSPGLGDTAMYLCATSRDSGSGANVLTFGAGSRLTVL.